This T cell receptor beta chain was found in a study of T cell responses to AZD1222 COVID-19 vaccine listed by TCRdb under 2021. In the study overall: AZD1222 recipients whose second dose came at about 4 weeks and those whose second dose came at about 12 weeks were combined into one group, since spike-specific TCR depth and breadth did not differ between the two schedules. A total of under 250 trial participants underwent TCR sequencing, of whom under 220 had received two doses of AZD1222 and about 26 had received two doses of the MenACWY control vaccine. Trial participants were enrolled by age into 18-55, 56-69 and 70-plus year subgroups, with roughly 160, 29 and 62 TCR-sequenced participants respectively. Broader findings and caveats from the paper: The whole spike protein was spanned by vaccine-associated CD4 TCRs, and dominant responses were seen in regions 160-218 and 743-854. Participants were mostly white British and included more females than males, and it was suggested by the authors that clonal diversity may have been underestimated. Spike-specific TCR breadth and depth rose significantly after two AZD1222 doses compared with day 0 and with MenACWY recipients. In the small 56-69-year group, the increase in depth fell short of significance, most likely because of low power. Because no day 14 peak-response samples were available, the repertoires could be characterized only after the peak T cell response. Only five to seven AZD1222 recipients were SARS-CoV-2 seropositive at baseline, limiting conclusions about previously exposed vaccinees. Reportedly, almost half of the unique spike-specific TCRs recognized epitopes lying outside the regions that are mutated in the B.1.351 and B.1.1.7 variants.

As regards this clone: The antigen it recognizes is unknown. The sample holds no much larger clone one base away, and base qualities are not on file.

The sample's time point label is to be understood as: baseline before first vaccination. Vaccinee samples came from UK trials COV001 and COV002, including a single-blind randomized controlled phase 2/3 trial of AZD1222 (ChAdOx1 nCoV-19) in healthy adults. For TCRbeta chain sequencing, PBMC samples were collected from trial participants at day 0 and at day 28 after the second dose. Including cysteine and phenylalanine, the CDR3 has 15 amino acids. Only CDR3 DNA is held: 45 bases, read in frame from base 1. The germline V gene provides CDR1 SGDLS and CDR2 YYNGEE. V and J are truncated by 4 bases and 2 bases respectively, leaving an intervening sequence of 16 bases. The CDR3 regions of human TCRbeta chains were analyzed by immunosequencing. Per the authors' processing: Repertoire TCRs were checked for matches against a reference library of SARS-CoV-2-specific TCRs that had been generated using the MIRA antigen-specificity platform. Breadth meant the fraction of unique TCRs that were SARS-CoV-2-associated, whereas depth meant the fraction of total T cells that were SARS-CoV-2-associated. Using the MIRA data, every spike-specific TCR was mapped to the spike region that the TCR reacted to and assigned to either a CD4 or a CD8 class. Log10-transformed breadth and depth values were compared by one-way ANOVA with Sidak's multiple comparisons tests. Held by TCRdb, this immuneACCESS table contains in-frame sequences only and omits some clones. Under half of the omission traces to an unresolved V gene where checked; the cause of the rest is unknown. The DNA gave D and trimming, while V, J and clone size come from that table. This sample lists about 150,000 clones; less than 90% were detected once. The ten top clones hold approximately 3.1% of the sample.

Sequenced here: peripheral blood, sampled on day 0 of AZD1222 vaccination. The clonotype comes from an adult in good health. The chain employs TRBV9 and TRBJ2-7; the D gene is perhaps TRBD1 or TRBD2, as each covers 5 bases. The CDR3 region reads CASSPDGTTAYEQYF. The DNA is as follows: TGTGCCAGCAGCCCCGACGGGACGACGGCCTACGAGCAGTACTTC.